This entry describes one T cell receptor beta chain. In the source study's methods: Reference gene primer amplification gave estimated nucleated cell counts. Method: immunoSEQ multiplex PCR; TCRdb's copy keeps in-frame clones and lacks some. The V and J calls and clone size were taken over from that table, and D and trimming were inferred from the DNA. The sample records more than 150,000 clones, around 87% being singletons. This specimen belongs to a study of blood T cell repertoires in COVID-19. Across the whole study: The samples span acute and convalescent COVID-19 from the United States, Italy and Spain. PBMCs, B-cell-depleted T cells, or T cells provided the cDNA or gDNA that made up the material.

With 5 bases removed from V and 1 base from J, the gap between germline ends came to 8 bases. Germline lookup yields CDR1 SNHLY and CDR2 FYNNEI. The CDR3 extends over 13 amino acids. The V gene is TRBV2, the J gene TRBJ1-1; D perhaps matches TRBD1 (5 bases). The sample was peripheral blood. The source is a man aged 35-49 years with active or convalescent COVID-19. In nucleotides, the CDR3 is TGTGCCAGCAGTTTAGGGGAGAACACTGAAGCTTTCTTT. Amino acids: CASSLGENTEAFF. Full variable domain (rest looked up from reference TRBV2 and TRBJ1-1): EPEVTQTPSHQVTQMGQEVILRCVPISNHLYFYWYRQILGQKVEFLVSFYNNEISEKSEIFDDQFSVERPDGSNFTLKIRSTKLEDSAMYFCASSLGENTEAFFGQGTRLTVV.